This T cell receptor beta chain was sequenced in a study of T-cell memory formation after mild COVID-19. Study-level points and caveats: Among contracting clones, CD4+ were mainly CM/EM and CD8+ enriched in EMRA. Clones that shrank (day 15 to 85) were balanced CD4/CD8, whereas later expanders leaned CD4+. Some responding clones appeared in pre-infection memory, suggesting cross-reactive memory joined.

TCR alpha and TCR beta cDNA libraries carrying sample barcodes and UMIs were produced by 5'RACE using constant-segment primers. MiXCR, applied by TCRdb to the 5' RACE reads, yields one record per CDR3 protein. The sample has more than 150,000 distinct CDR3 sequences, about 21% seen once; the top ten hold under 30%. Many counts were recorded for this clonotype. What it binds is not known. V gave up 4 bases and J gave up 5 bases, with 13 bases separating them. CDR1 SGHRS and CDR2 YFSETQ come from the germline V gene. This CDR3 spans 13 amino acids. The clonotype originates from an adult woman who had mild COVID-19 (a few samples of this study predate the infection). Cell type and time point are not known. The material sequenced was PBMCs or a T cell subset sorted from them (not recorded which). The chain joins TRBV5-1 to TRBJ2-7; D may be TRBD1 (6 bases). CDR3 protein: CASSPQGTHEQYF. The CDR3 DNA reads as TGCGCCAGCAGCCCGCAGGGGACCCACGAGCAGTACTTC. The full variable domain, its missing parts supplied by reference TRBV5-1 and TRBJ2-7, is KAGVTQTPRYLIKTRGQQVTLSCSPISGHRSVSWYQQTPGQGLQFLFEYFSETQRNKGNFPGRFSGRQFSNSRSEMNVSTLELGDSALYLCASSPQGTHEQYFGPGTRLTVT.